This T cell receptor beta chain was sequenced during a study of blood T cell repertoires in COVID-19. Study-level background: Some COVID-19 samples were acute and others convalescent; all came from the United States, Italy and Spain.

V lost 0 bases to trimming and J lost 5 bases, with 14 bases between them. The germline V gene encodes CDR1 SEHNR and CDR2 FQNEAQ (reference sequence). This CDR3 has 15 residues. Per the study methods: The authors estimated nucleated cell counts from reference gene primer amplification. Repertoires were generated with immunoSEQ multiplex PCR, while TCRdb's copy carries only in-frame clones and drops some. V and J calls and clone size are given by that table; D and trimming were obtained from the DNA. The sample consists of about 290,000 clones, around 90% of them appearing once. In terms of age and location, participants ranged from roughly 18 to 95 years and lived in about 25 US areas. Cohort assignment relied on participant-reported clinical history.

The TCR comes from a woman aged 40 to 50 who had recovered from COVID-19. The chain recombines TRBV7-9 with TRBJ2-7; a possible D gene is TRBD2 (6 bases). Sample: PBMCs or T cells enriched from blood (not recorded which). CDR3 protein: CASSLARGTFNEQYF. CDR3 bases: TGTGCCAGCAGCTTAGCGCGCGGGACTTTTAACGAGCAGTACTTC.